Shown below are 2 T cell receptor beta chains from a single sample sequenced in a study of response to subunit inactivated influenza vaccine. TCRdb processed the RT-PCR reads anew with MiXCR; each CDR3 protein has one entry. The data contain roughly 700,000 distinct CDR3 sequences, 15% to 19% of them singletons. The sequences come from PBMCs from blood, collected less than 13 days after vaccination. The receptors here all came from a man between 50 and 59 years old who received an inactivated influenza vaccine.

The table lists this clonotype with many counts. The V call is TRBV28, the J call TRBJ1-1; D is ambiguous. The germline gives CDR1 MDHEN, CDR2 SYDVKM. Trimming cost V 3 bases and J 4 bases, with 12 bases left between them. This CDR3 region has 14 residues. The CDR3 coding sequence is TGTGCCAGCAGTTTGAGAGGTCGGGGCACTGAAGCTTTCTTT. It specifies CASSLRGRGTEAFF.

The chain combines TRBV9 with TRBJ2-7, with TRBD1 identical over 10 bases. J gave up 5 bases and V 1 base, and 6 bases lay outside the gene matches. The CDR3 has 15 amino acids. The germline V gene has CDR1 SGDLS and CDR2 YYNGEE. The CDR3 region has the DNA TGTGCCAGCAGCGTAAGTGGGGGGACAGGGGACGAGCAGTACTTC. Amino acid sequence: CASSVSGGTGDEQYF.